Below, 7 T cell receptor beta chains from the same sample are listed, as sequenced in a study of beta chain features in type 1 diabetes. Their antigen targets remain unknown. Expressed TCRB transcripts were sequenced, since all the RNA that had been isolated was reverse transcribed. Produced via immunoSEQ multiplex PCR; TCRdb's table is partial and in-frame only. In the table there are 240,000 or so clones, roughly 22% of which are singletons. General study findings and limits: Type 1 diabetes patients had TCRB CDR3s that were shorter (moderately but significantly so) in all four CD4+ subsets.

Material for sequencing was naive CD4+ T cells from blood. The receptors were sampled from a woman in her forties with type 1 diabetes.

This clone was picked up a small number of times. J is TRBJ2-5 and V is TRBV29-1, with D possibly matching TRBD1 (6 bases). Germline V CDR1 and CDR2: SQVTM, ANQGSEA. This CDR3 contains 12 residues. V lost 7 bases and J lost 1, with 10 bases in between. The CDR3 DNA reads TGCAGCGGGACACAGGGCCAAGAGACCCAGTACTTC. This gives the protein CSGTQGQETQYF.

This clone has only a few counts. The chain recombines TRBV29-1 with TRBJ1-4; TRBD1 matches at 10 bases. The CDR3 is 12 residues long. The germline gives CDR1 SQVTM, CDR2 ANQGSEA. V lost 8 bases to trimming and J lost 8 bases; unmatched junction nucleotides: 5. In nucleotides, the CDR3 is TGCAGCTACGGGACAGGGGCCGAAAAACTGTTTTTT. Translated: CSYGTGAEKLFF.

The J gene is TRBJ2-3, the V gene TRBV7-9; 12 bases agree with TRBD2. The CDR3 totals 17 residues. The V segment lost 4 bases and the J segment 4 bases; nucleotides outside the gene matches: 9. Germline assignment: CDR1 SEHNR and CDR2 FQNEAQ (reference sequence). The CDR3 DNA reads TGTGCCAGCAGCTCTAGCGGGAGGGCGGGTCATGCAGATACGCAGTATTTT. Amino acids: CASSSSGRAGHADTQYF.

This sequence joins TRBV5-4 and TRBJ2-7, with 8 bases lining up with TRBD2. Trimming removed 5 bases from V and 4 bases from J; junction bases left unmatched: 17. Germline V gene sequence: CDR1 SGHNT, CDR2 YYREEE (reference sequence). The CDR3 totals 17 residues. As DNA, the CDR3 is TGTGCCAGCAGACCCGGGGTGGGAGCGGGAGTGAGATACGAGCAGTACTTC. Encoded protein: CASRPGVGAGVRYEQYF.

This clone turned up a few times. V usage is TRBV28 and J usage is TRBJ1-1, with D unresolved. This CDR3 spans 14 amino acids. Trimming cost V 2 bases and J 3 bases, with 10 bases left between them. CDR1 and CDR2 from the germline V gene are MDHEN and SYDVKM. The CDR3 DNA reads as TGTGCCAGCAGTTTACAGTCCCGGGACACTGAAGCTTTCTTT. It specifies CASSLQSRDTEAFF.

This clone was observed a handful of times. The chain has TRBV18 and TRBJ1-1; unclear D gene. Germline values: CDR1 KGHSH, CDR2 LQKENI. This CDR3 comprises 13 residues. V was shortened by 2 bases and J by 3 bases, with 7 bases between the two germline ends. The CDR3 region is CASSPGMDTEAFF. As DNA, the CDR3 is TGTGCCAGCTCACCAGGCATGGACACTGAAGCTTTCTTT. Drawing the rest from reference TRBV18 and TRBJ1-1, the complete variable domain is NAGVMQNPRHLVRRRGQEARLRCSPMKGHSHVYWYRQLPEEGLKFMVYLQKENIIDESGMPKERFSAEFPKEGPSILRIQQVVRGDSAAYFCASSPGMDTEAFFGQGTRLTVV.

This clone was observed a few times. The rearrangement joins TRBV5-4 to TRBJ2-3; 8 nucleotides align to TRBD1. V shed 3 bases, J shed 1 base, and the junction held 4 bases outside the gene matches. The length of the CDR3 is 15 residues. Per germline, CDR1 SGHNT and CDR2 YYREEE (reference sequence). The CDR3 nucleotides read TGTGCCAGCAGCTACGGACAGGGCGGCACAGATACGCAGTATTTT. This gives the protein CASSYGQGGTDTQYF.